This T cell receptor beta chain was captured in a study of blood T cell repertoires in COVID-19. Study information: Material from acute and convalescent COVID-19 was sourced from the United States, Italy and Spain. T cells, B-cell-depleted T cells, or PBMCs provided the cDNA or gDNA that served as material.

Deletions cut 0 bases from V and 4 bases from J, with 10 bases between. Germline CDR1 is WSHSY and CDR2 is SAAADI. This CDR3 comprises 15 residues. Libraries were prepared by immunoSEQ multiplex PCR; TCRdb keeps only in-frame clonotypes and omits some of them. The sample lists about 310,000 clones, roughly 86% seen once, with roughly a tenth in the top ten. This clone was counted a single time. The clonotype originates from a woman aged 25 to 39 who had recovered from COVID-19. Sequenced material: PBMCs or T cells enriched from blood (not recorded which). V gene TRBV10-2 combines with J gene TRBJ1-5; D is unclear. CDR3 in amino acids: CASSESPGLNQPQHF. The DNA of the CDR3 is TGCGCCAGCAGTGAGTCTCCGGGTTTGAATCAGCCCCAGCATTTT.